The clone carrying this T cell receptor (beta chain) was detected ten times or more. This entry comes from a study of low-dose radiotherapy and immunotherapy resistance in tumors. The wider study: It was 1 Gy per fraction every two weeks that Cohort 2 received, adding up to 13 Gy over 26 weeks. Aspirin was taken orally at 300 mg daily by patients, and this continued for four cycles from cycle 1 day 1. Cyclophosphamide infusions of 200 mg/m2 came every two weeks, one day before radiation-immunotherapy.

The CDR3 length is 14 residues. CDR1 and CDR2 from the germline V gene are KGHDR and SFDVKD. V lost 6 bases and J 0 bases, leaving 9 bases between the germline ends. Priming of first-strand cDNA relied on TRAV- and TRBV-specific primers (covering alpha and beta chains). TCR amplification involved around 22 PCR cycles with a constant-region primer and V-primer adapter. MiXCR, run by TCRdb on the reads, gives a single entry per CDR3 protein. The data show under 90,000 distinct CDR3 sequences, around a third seen once. Noted time point: before trial treatment. Donors were administered nivolumab, ipilimumab, aspirin and low-dose cyclophosphamide, together with low-dose radiotherapy.

The chain couples TRBV24-1 to TRBJ2-3; weak D call: TRBD2 (6 bases). Sequencing was performed on PBMCs, taken before treatment. The sequence was collected from a female donor with ovarian cancer. The CDR3, as DNA: TGTGCCACCAGTTTAGCGGATAGCACAGATACGCAGTATTTT. Residues: CATSLADSTDTQYF.